The 13 T cell receptor beta chains listed next were all sequenced from one sample in a study of low-dose radiotherapy and immunotherapy resistance in tumors. Time point here: after trial treatment. The treatment: LDRT plus nivolumab, ipilimumab, low-dose cyclophosphamide and aspirin (RACIN trial). First-strand cDNA relied on TRAV- and TRBV-specific primers spanning alpha and beta chains. TCR amplification used roughly 20 PCR cycles, a constant-region primer and a V-primer adapter. From the reads, TCRdb called clonotypes with MiXCR, one entry per CDR3 protein. The sample yields some 40,000 distinct CDR3 sequences, about a fifth seen once. Sequenced here: PBMCs, sampled after low-dose radiotherapy plus immunotherapy. The source is a female donor with ovarian cancer.

This clonotype was detected ten times or more. This chain links TRBV12-3 or TRBV12-4 with TRBJ1-1; D uncertain. The CDR3 spans 12 residues. The V end lost 6 bases, the J end lost 4 bases, and 9 bases lay between the germline ends. The DNA of the CDR3 is TGTGCCAGCAGATTTCCTGGCACTGAAGCTTTCTTT. Its translation: CASRFPGTEAFF.

Concerning this clonotype itself: A far larger clone is a single base away, which makes a read error likely. The V call is TRBV13, the J call TRBJ2-7, with 9 positions matching TRBD1. The CDR3 runs to 16 residues. CDR1 and CDR2 from the germline V gene are PRHDT and FYEKMQ (reference sequence). With V trimmed by 5 bases and J by 5 bases, 13 bases remained unmatched. This CDR3 reads CASSEAGTGQVNEQYF. CDR3 coding DNA: TGTGCCAGCAGCGAGGCCGGGACAGGGCAGGTCAACGAGCAGTACTTC.

This clonotype was detected ten times or more. The chain employs TRBV28 and TRBJ2-2; the D gene is possibly TRBD1 (5 bases). V lost 6 bases, J lost 4 bases, and 12 bases lay in between. This CDR3 is 14 amino acids long. Germline V gene sequence: CDR1 MDHEN, CDR2 SYDVKM. The CDR3 region is CASRVNRRTGELFF. The CDR3 DNA reads TGTGCCAGCAGAGTTAACAGGCGCACCGGGGAGCTGTTTTTT.

The chain uses TRBV28 and TRBJ1-2; 9 bases agree with TRBD1. The CDR3 loop spans 12 amino acids. The V segment lost 7 bases and the J segment 8 bases; nucleotides outside the gene matches: 5. Germline lookup yields CDR1 MDHEN and CDR2 SYDVKM. The CDR3 here is CASNHRGRGYTF. In DNA form, the CDR3 reads TGTGCCAGCAACCACAGGGGGCGAGGCTACACCTTC.

This chain links TRBV18 with TRBJ1-1, with no clear D. Germline values: CDR1 KGHSH, CDR2 LQKENI. This CDR3 region has 12 residues. Deletions cut 2 bases from V and 6 bases from J, with 7 bases between. The CDR3 DNA follows: TGTGCCAGCTCACCAAGGGCAGCTGAAGCTTTCTTT. Amino acid sequence: CASSPRAAEAFF.

This clonotype was detected many times. The rearrangement links TRBV18 to TRBJ2-7, with TRBD1 matching 10 bases. The CDR3 loop spans 15 amino acids. CDR1 is KGHSH, CDR2 LQKENI, per germline. V trimming: 6 bases; J trimming: 2 bases; junction bases outside the gene matches: 7. The CDR3 nucleotides read TGTGCCAGCTCCCGTCCCGGACAGGGGGCCTACGAGCAGTACTTC. Its protein is CASSRPGQGAYEQYF.

The V and J genes are TRBV7-8 and TRBJ2-2; 9 nucleotides match TRBD1. The trim removed 5 bases at V and 7 bases at J, leaving 11 bases unmatched. CDR1 SGHVS and CDR2 FQNEAQ come from the germline V gene. The CDR3 runs 16 residues. The chain's CDR3 is CASSGGTGNFGGELFF. DNA of the CDR3: TGTGCCAGCAGCGGTGGGACAGGGAATTTTGGCGGGGAGCTGTTTTTT.

With regard to this clonotype: It is likely a read error, because the conserved phenylalanine at the end of the CDR3 is missing. The rearrangement uses TRBV9 and TRBJ2-2; TRBD1 or TRBD2 may be the D gene (7 bases each). This CDR3 has 17 amino acids. The ends were cut back, 4 bases at V and 2 bases at J, with 18 bases in the middle. Germline lookup yields CDR1 SGDLS and CDR2 YYNGEE. This CDR3 reads CASSTRYRGLNTGELFS. The CDR3 coding sequence is TGTGCCAGCAGCACCAGATACAGGGGACTAAACACCGGGGAGCTGTTTTCT.

The chain recombines TRBV11-2 with TRBJ2-7, with 13 bases lining up with TRBD2. Germline loops: CDR1 SGHAT, CDR2 FQNNGV. The CDR3 has 17 residues. J lost 5 bases, V lost 0 bases, and 7 bases had no gene match. CDR3 sequence: CASSLEGLAGEDHEQYF. The CDR3 region has the DNA TGTGCCAGCAGCTTAGAAGGACTAGCGGGAGAGGACCACGAGCAGTACTTC.

In this sample, this clonotype turned up many times. The V and J genes are TRBV5-1 and TRBJ2-7; D is possibly TRBD2 (6 bases). Trimming removed 3 bases at V and 5 bases at J, with 21 bases between. The CDR3 extends over 16 amino acids. Per the germline V gene, CDR1 is SGHRS and CDR2 is YFSETQ. The CDR3 DNA is TGCGCCAGCAGCTCCGGGGGACTTGCCCTCGGAGACGAGCAGTACTTC. Translating gives CASSSGGLALGDEQYF. The variable domain in full, completed from reference TRBV5-1 and TRBJ2-7, reads KAGVTQTPRYLIKTRGQQVTLSCSPISGHRSVSWYQQTPGQGLQFLFEYFSETQRNKGNFPGRFSGRQFSNSRSEMNVSTLELGDSALYLCASSSGGLALGDEQYFGPGTRLTVT.

To note about this clonotype: A far bigger clonotype differs at one base, so this is likely a read error. The chain uses TRBV10-3 and TRBJ2-1; 8 bases match TRBD2. The CDR3 is 15 amino acids. V gave up 6 bases and J gave up 10 bases; unmatched junction bases: 14. Germline loops: CDR1 ENHRY, CDR2 SYGVKD. The CDR3: CAISPREGRTYEQFF. CDR3 nucleotide sequence: TGTGCCATCAGCCCCCGGGAGGGCCGAACCTACGAGCAGTTCTTC.

This clonotype occurred many times. The chain carries TRBV20-1 and TRBJ1-4; 7 bases fit TRBD1. Germline loops: CDR1 DFQATT, CDR2 SNEGSKA (reference sequence). CDR3 length equals 14 residues. V trimming: 0 bases; J trimming: 4 bases; junction bases outside the gene matches: 2. CDR3: CSARDGTDNEKLFF. The CDR3 DNA reads TGCAGTGCTAGAGACGGGACAGATAATGAAAAACTGTTTTTT.

The chain has TRBV27 and TRBJ2-7, with D perhaps TRBD2 (5 bases). CDR3 length: 14 amino acids. CDR1 is MNHEY and CDR2 is SMNVEV in the germline V gene (reference sequence). The V end was cut by 0 bases, the J end by 3 bases, with 9 bases between. The CDR3 loop reads CASSLSPRGYEQYF. CDR3 nucleotides: TGTGCCAGCAGTTTATCCCCACGGGGCTACGAGCAGTACTTC.